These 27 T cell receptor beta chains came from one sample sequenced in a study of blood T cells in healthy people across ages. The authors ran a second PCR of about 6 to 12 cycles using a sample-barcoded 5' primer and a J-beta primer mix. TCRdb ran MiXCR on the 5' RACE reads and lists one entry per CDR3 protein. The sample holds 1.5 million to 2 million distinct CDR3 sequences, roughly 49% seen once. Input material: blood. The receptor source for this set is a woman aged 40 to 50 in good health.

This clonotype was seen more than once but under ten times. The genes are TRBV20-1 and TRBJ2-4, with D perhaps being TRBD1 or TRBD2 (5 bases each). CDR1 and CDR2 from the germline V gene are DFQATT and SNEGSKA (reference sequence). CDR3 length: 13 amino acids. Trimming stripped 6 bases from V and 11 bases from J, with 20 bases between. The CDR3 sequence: CSARFGSRDLQYF. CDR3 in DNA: TGCAGTGCCCGGTTCGGATCCCGGGACCTTCAGTACTTC.

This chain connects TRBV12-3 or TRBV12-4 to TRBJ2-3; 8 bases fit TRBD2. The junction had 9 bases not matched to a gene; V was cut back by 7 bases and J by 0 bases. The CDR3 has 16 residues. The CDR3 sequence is CASTTEAGASTDTQYF. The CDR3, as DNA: TGTGCCAGCACTACCGAAGCGGGGGCTAGCACAGATACGCAGTATTTT.

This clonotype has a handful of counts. CDR3 protein: CSVAGSLYEQYF. Written as DNA, the CDR3 is TGCAGCGTTGCGGGATCCCTCTACGAGCAGTACTTC. The chain recombines TRBV29-1 with TRBJ2-7; TRBD2 might be the D (5 bases). Germline values: CDR1 SQVTM, CDR2 ANQGSEA. The CDR3 covers 12 residues. With 4 bases removed from V and 3 bases from J, the gap between germline ends came to 10 bases.

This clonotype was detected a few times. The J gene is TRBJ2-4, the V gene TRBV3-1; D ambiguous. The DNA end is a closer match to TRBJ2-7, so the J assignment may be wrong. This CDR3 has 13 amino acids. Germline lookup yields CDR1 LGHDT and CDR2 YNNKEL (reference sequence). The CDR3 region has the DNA TGTGCCAGCAGCCAAGCTGATTACTACGAGCAGTACTTC. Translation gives CASSQADYYEQYF.

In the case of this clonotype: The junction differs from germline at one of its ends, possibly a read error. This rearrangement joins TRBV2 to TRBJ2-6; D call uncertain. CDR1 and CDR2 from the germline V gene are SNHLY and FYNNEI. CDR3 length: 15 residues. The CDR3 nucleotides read TGTGCCAGCGGTGAACGGCTCTCTGGGGCCAACGTCCTGACTTTC. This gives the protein CASGERLSGANVLTF.

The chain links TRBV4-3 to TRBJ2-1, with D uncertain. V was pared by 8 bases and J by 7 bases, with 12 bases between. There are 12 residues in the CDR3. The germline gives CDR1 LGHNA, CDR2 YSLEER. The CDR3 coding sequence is TGCGCCAGCGGTAGTGAATCGAATGAGCAGTTCTTC. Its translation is CASGSESNEQFF.

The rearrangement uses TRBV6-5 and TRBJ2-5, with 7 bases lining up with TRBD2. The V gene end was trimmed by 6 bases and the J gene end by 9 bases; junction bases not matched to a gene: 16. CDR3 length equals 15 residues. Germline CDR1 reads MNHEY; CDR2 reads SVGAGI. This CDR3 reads CASRASRTVREAQYF. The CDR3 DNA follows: TGTGCCAGCAGGGCCTCCCGGACTGTTCGGGAGGCCCAGTACTTC.

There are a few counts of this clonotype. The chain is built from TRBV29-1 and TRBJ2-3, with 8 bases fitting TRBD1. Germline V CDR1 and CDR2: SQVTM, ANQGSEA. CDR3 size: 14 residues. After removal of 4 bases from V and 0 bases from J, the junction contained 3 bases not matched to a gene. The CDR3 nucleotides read TGCAGCGTTGGCGGACAGGGCAGCACAGATACGCAGTATTTT. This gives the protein CSVGGQGSTDTQYF.

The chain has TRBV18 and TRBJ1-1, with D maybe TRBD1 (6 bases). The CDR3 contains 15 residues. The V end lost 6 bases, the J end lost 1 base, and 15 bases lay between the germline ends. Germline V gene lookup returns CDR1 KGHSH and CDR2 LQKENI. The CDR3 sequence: CASSERQAQNTEAFF. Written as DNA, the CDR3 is TGTGCCAGCTCCGAGAGACAGGCTCAGAACACTGAAGCTTTCTTT.

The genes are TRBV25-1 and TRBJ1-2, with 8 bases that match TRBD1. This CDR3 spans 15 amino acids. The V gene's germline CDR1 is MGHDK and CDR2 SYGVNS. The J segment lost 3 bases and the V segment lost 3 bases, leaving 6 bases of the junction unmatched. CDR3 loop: CASSDPGQGDYGYTF. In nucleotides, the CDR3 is TGTGCCAGCAGTGACCCCGGACAGGGAGACTATGGCTACACCTTC.

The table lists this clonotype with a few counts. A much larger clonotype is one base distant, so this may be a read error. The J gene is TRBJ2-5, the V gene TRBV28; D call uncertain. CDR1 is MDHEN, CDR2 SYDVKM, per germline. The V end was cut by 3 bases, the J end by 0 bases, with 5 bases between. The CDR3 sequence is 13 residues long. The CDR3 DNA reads TGTGCCAGCAGTTTCGCCAACCAAGAGACCCAGTACTTC. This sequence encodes CASSFANQETQYF.

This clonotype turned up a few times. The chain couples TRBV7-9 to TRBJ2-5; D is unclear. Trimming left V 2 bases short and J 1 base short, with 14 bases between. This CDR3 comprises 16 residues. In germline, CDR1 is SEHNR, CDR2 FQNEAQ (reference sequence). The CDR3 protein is CASSLRVAGVQETQYF. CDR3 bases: TGTGCCAGCAGCTTAAGGGTAGCAGGTGTCCAAGAGACCCAGTACTTC.

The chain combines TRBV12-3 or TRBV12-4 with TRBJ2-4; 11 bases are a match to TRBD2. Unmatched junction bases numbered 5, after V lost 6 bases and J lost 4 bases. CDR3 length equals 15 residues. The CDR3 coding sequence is TGTGCCAGCAGCAAAACTAGCGGGGGTAAAAACATTCAGTACTTC. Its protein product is CASSKTSGGKNIQYF.

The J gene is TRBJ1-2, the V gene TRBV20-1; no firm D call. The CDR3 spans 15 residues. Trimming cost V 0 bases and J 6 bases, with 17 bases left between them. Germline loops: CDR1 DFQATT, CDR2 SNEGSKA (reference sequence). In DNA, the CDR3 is TGCAGTGCTAGAGATCTTGGTGTAGGGTTAAATGGCTACACCTTC. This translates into CSARDLGVGLNGYTF.

CDR3 protein: CATLAGWPDTQYF. CDR3 in DNA: TGTGCCACCTTAGCGGGCTGGCCAGATACGCAGTATTTT. The genes are TRBV12-3 or TRBV12-4 and TRBJ2-3; 7 positions agree with TRBD2. The CDR3 spans 13 residues. The V gene end was trimmed by 10 bases and the J gene end by 4 bases; junction bases not matched to a gene: 8.

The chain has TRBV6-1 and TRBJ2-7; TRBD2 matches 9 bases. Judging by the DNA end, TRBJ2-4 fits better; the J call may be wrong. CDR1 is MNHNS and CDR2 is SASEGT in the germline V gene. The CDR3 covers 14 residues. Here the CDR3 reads CASSPSGDADIQYF. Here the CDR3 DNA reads TGTGCCAGCAGTCCTAGCGGGGACGCGGACATTCAGTACTTC.

The CDR3 DNA reads TGTGCCAGCAGTGTGAGGGGCTTAGTAGATGGCTACACCTTC. Protein: CASSVRGLVDGYTF. The chain carries TRBV28 and TRBJ1-2, with a tentative D call TRBD1 (5 bases). V lost 5 bases and J lost 6, with 16 bases in between. Germline V gene data show CDR1 as MDHEN and CDR2 as SYDVKM. CDR3 length equals 14 residues.

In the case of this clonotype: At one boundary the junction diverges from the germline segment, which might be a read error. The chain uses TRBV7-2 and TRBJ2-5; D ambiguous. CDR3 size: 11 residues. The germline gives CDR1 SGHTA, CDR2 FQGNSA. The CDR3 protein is CVSTPQETQYF. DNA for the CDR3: TGTGTCAGCACCCCGCAAGAGACCCAGTACTTC.

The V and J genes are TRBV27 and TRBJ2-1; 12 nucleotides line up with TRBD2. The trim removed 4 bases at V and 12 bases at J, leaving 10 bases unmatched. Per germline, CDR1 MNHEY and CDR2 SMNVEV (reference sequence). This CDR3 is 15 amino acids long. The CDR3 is CASSSLLRTSGVQFF. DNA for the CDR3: TGTGCCAGCAGTTCGCTACTCAGGACTAGCGGGGTGCAGTTCTTC.

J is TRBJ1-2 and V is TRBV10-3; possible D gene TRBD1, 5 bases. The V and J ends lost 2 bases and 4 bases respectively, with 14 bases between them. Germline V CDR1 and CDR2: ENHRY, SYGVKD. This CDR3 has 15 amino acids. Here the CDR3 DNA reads TGTGCCATCAGTGAGCCCCAGAGGGGCCTCTATGGCTACACCTTC. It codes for CAISEPQRGLYGYTF.

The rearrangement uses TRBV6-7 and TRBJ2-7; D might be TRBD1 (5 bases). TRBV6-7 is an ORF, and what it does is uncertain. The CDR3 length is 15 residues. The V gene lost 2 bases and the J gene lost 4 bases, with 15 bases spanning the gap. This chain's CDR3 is CASSYRTPKNYEQYF. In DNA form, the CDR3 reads TGTGCCAGCAGTTACAGGACACCAAAGAATTACGAGCAGTACTTC.

The CDR3 sequence is CATSRGDQRMDTQYF. CDR3 DNA: TGTGCCACCAGCAGAGGGGACCAACGGATGGATACGCAGTATTTT. The chain has TRBV15 and TRBJ2-3; D assignment may be TRBD1 or TRBD2 (5 bases each). V dropped 1 base and J dropped 6 bases, with 14 bases sitting between them. CDR1 is LNHNV and CDR2 is YYDKDF in the germline V gene (reference sequence). The CDR3 extends over 15 amino acids.

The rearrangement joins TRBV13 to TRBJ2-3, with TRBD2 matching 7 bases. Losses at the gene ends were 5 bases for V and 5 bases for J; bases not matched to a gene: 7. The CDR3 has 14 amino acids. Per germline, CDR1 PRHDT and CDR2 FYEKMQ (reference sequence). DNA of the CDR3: TGTGCCAGCAGCCTCTCGACTAGCCAAGATACGCAGTATTTT. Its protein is CASSLSTSQDTQYF.

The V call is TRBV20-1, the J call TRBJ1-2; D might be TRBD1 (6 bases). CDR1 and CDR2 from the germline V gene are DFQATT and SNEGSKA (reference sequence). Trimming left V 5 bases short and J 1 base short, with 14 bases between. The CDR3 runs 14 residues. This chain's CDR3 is CSALDSLLNYGYTF. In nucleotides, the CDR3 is TGCAGTGCTTTGGACAGTCTCCTTAACTATGGCTACACCTTC.

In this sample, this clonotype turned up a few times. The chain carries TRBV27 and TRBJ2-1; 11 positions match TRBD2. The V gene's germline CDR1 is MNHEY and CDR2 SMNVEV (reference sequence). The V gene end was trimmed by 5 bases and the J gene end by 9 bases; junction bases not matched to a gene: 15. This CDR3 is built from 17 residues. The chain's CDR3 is CASSPPSGGTPQGEQFF. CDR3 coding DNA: TGTGCCAGCAGTCCCCCTAGCGGGGGGACTCCTCAGGGTGAGCAGTTCTTC.

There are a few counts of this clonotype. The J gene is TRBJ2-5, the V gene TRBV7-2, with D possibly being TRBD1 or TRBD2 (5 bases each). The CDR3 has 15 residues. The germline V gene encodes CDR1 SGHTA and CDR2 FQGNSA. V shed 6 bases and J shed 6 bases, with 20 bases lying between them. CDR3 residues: CASRPGTDLMKTQYF. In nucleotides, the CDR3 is TGTGCCAGCAGACCCGGGACGGACCTTATGAAGACCCAGTACTTC. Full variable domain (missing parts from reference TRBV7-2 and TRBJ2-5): GAGVSQSPSNKVTEKGKDVELRCDPISGHTALYWYRQSLGQGLEFLIYFQGNSAPDKSGLPSDRFSAERTGGSVSTLTIQRTQQEDSAVYLCASRPGTDLMKTQYFGPGTRLLVL.

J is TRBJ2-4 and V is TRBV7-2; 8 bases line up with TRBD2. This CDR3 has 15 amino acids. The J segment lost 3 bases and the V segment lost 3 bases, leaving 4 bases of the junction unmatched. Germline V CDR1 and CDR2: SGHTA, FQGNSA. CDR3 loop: CASSFLAGNKNIQYF. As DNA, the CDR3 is TGTGCCAGCAGCTTTCTAGCGGGCAACAAAAACATTCAGTACTTC.